The 20 T cell receptor beta chains reported below all come from one sample, sequenced in a study of early T cells in non-severe SARS-CoV-2 infection. TCRdb used MiXCR to reprocess the 5' RACE reads, holding one entry per CDR3 protein. This repertoire shows 45,000 to 70,000 distinct CDR3 sequences, roughly 7.6% found once; its top ten account for about 10%. The sample here was whole blood, taken at baseline. All receptors come from an adult who was a healthcare worker with PCR-confirmed SARS-CoV-2 infection or an uninfected control (not recorded which).

This clonotype ranks as hyperexpanded (1% or more). The chain combines TRBV4-2 with TRBJ1-6, with a weak D call TRBD1 (5 bases). Germline-derived CDR1 and CDR2 are LGHNA and YNFKEQ. This CDR3 contains 17 residues. Trimming removed 0 bases from V and 8 bases from J, with 17 bases in between. The CDR3 nucleotides read TGTGCCAGCAGCCAAGACCCTCTGCAGGGATTGTATTCACCCCTCCACTTT. As protein: CASSQDPLQGLYSPLHF.

There are a few counts of this clonotype. The V and J genes are TRBV10-3 and TRBJ2-2; TRBD2 agrees at 10 bases. V lost 9 bases to trimming and J lost 8 bases; unmatched junction nucleotides: 9. There are 14 residues in the CDR3. The germline V gene has CDR1 ENHRY and CDR2 SYGVKD. The CDR3 reads CAIASGSPPGELFF. Written as DNA, the CDR3 is TGTGCCATTGCTAGCGGGAGCCCCCCTGGGGAGCTGTTTTTT.

This clonotype showed up just a few times. This rearrangement joins TRBV20-1 to TRBJ2-1; no definite D call. The CDR3 sequence is 13 residues long. Trimming removed 5 bases at V and 3 bases at J, with 11 bases between. The germline gives CDR1 DFQATT, CDR2 SNEGSKA (reference sequence). The CDR3 DNA reads as TGCAGTGCTGAAGCGTCGGTCTACAATGAGCAGTTCTTC. Residues: CSAEASVYNEQFF.

This clonotype occurred a few times. The chain employs TRBV5-1 and TRBJ2-5; 7 bases map to TRBD1. The CDR3 length is 15 residues. Germline CDR1 is SGHRS and CDR2 is YFSETQ. The J segment lost 0 bases and the V segment lost 3 bases, leaving 5 bases of the junction unmatched. CDR3 in amino acids: CASSSQGMYQETQYF. The CDR3, as DNA: TGCGCCAGCAGCTCACAGGGGATGTACCAAGAGACCCAGTACTTC.

This clonotype was observed many times. This chain uses TRBV7-3 with TRBJ2-3; TRBD2 matches 8 bases. CDR1 SGHTA and CDR2 FQGTGA come from the germline V gene. The CDR3 contains 16 residues. The V and J ends lost 2 bases and 5 bases, in that order; junction bases with no gene match: 9. The CDR3 sequence is CASSLDGAGGVDTQYF. The CDR3 DNA reads as TGTGCCAGCAGCTTAGATGGTGCGGGAGGCGTAGATACGCAGTATTTT.

This clonotype was counted many times. The rearrangement links TRBV4-2 to TRBJ2-3; 11 bases match TRBD2. The trim removed 0 bases at V and 5 bases at J, leaving 7 bases unmatched. The V gene's germline CDR1 is LGHNA and CDR2 YNFKEQ. The CDR3 consists of 17 residues. CDR3 sequence reads: CASSQEAVAGGQDTQYF. DNA of the CDR3: TGTGCCAGCAGCCAAGAAGCAGTAGCGGGAGGGCAAGATACGCAGTATTTT.

This clonotype has a count of ten or more. The gene calls are TRBV5-6 and TRBJ2-7, with 10 bases aligning to TRBD2. V was pared by 4 bases and J by 0 bases, with 4 bases of the junction left unmatched. This CDR3 is 15 amino acids long. CDR1 and CDR2 from the germline V gene are SGHDT and YYEEEE. CDR3 sequence reads: CASSTLAGLSYEQYF. In nucleotides, the CDR3 is TGTGCCAGCAGCACACTAGCGGGACTCTCCTACGAGCAGTACTTC.

The V and J genes are TRBV7-8 and TRBJ2-1; D call uncertain. The CDR3 covers 13 residues. The V end lost 0 bases, the J end lost 8 bases, and 8 bases lay between the germline ends. CDR1 and CDR2 from the germline V gene are SGHVS and FQNEAQ. The CDR3 nucleotides read TGTGCCAGCAGCTTAGCGAGGACCCATGAGCAGTTCTTC. Its protein is CASSLARTHEQFF.

In its sample, this clonotype was seen a few times. This rearrangement joins TRBV29-1 to TRBJ1-1, with D possibly matching TRBD1 (5 bases). Per germline, CDR1 SQVTM and CDR2 ANQGSEA. This CDR3 has 14 residues. V dropped 6 bases and J dropped 4 bases, with 18 bases sitting between them. CDR3 sequence (DNA): TGCAGCGTCTGGGGGTACAGATCGGGCACTGAAGCTTTCTTT. Amino acids: CSVWGYRSGTEAFF.

The V gene is TRBV2, the J gene TRBJ2-5; no clear D gene. CDR1 is SNHLY and CDR2 is FYNNEI in the germline V gene. The CDR3 is made up of 15 amino acids. The germline V and J ends were trimmed by 3 bases and 1 base, with 12 bases remaining between them. In DNA form, the CDR3 reads TGTGCCAGCAGTGAGGGGTCTCATTCCCAAGAGACCCAGTACTTC. This translates into CASSEGSHSQETQYF.

This clonotype was found many times. The chain combines TRBV4-1 with TRBJ2-1, with 9 bases fitting TRBD2. Trimming cost V 2 bases and J 5 bases; bases outside gene matches: 7. This CDR3 contains 16 residues. Germline V gene sequence: CDR1 MGHRA, CDR2 YSYEKL. The CDR3 region is CASSQRLAGINNEQFF. The CDR3, as DNA: TGCGCCAGCAGCCAAAGGCTAGCGGGGATTAACAATGAGCAGTTCTTC.

This clonotype was counted at least ten times. V gene TRBV6-2 or TRBV6-3 combines with J gene TRBJ2-7, with no clear D. The CDR3 sequence is 10 residues long. Per germline, CDR1 MNHEY and CDR2 SVGEGT. V shed 4 bases and J shed 12 bases, with 10 bases lying between them. CDR3 sequence: CASSSVDPYF. CDR3 nucleotides: TGTGCCAGCAGTTCCGTAGATCCGTACTTC.

V and J are TRBV4-3 and TRBJ2-7; 8 nucleotides agree with TRBD2. This CDR3 has 14 residues. V dropped 4 bases and J dropped 2; count of bases not matched to a gene: 4. The V gene's germline CDR1 is LGHNA and CDR2 YSLEER. DNA of the CDR3: TGCGCCAGCAGCCCCGCGGGAGGCGCCTACGAGCAGTACTTC. Translating gives CASSPAGGAYEQYF.

This chain links TRBV5-1 with TRBJ1-1, with D hard to call. CDR1 and CDR2 from the germline V gene are SGHRS and YFSETQ. The CDR3 totals 13 residues. V was trimmed by 0 bases and J by 1 base, leaving 4 bases between them. Here the CDR3 reads CASSLGRNTEAFF. DNA of the CDR3: TGCGCCAGCAGCTTGGGACGGAACACTGAAGCTTTCTTT.

This clonotype was seen ten or more times. This chain joins TRBV6-6 and TRBJ2-3; no clear D gene. CDR3 length: 13 amino acids. The V gene's germline CDR1 is MNHNY and CDR2 SVGAGI (reference sequence). The V and J ends lost 4 bases and 9 bases respectively, with 14 bases between them. The CDR3 region is CASSSSSRGTQYF. CDR3 DNA: TGTGCCAGCAGTTCCTCCTCCCGTGGAACGCAGTATTTT.

This clonotype was seen many times. As DNA, the CDR3 is TGCAGCGTCTGGACAGGGAACACTGAAGCTTTCTTT. Protein sequence: CSVWTGNTEAFF. The V and J genes are TRBV29-1 and TRBJ1-1; 7 bases match TRBD1. Looked up from germline, CDR1 is SQVTM and CDR2 is ANQGSEA. Trimming cost V 6 bases and J 1 base; bases outside gene matches: 2. The CDR3 contains 12 residues.

The rearrangement links TRBV20-1 to TRBJ2-7; 9 nucleotides match TRBD2. J gave up 0 bases and V 4 bases, and 7 bases lay outside the gene matches. In germline, CDR1 is DFQATT, CDR2 SNEGSKA (reference sequence). The CDR3 sequence is 15 residues long. CDR3 amino acids: CSATNPSGNSYEQYF. DNA of the CDR3: TGCAGTGCTACGAATCCTAGCGGGAACTCCTACGAGCAGTACTTC.

This clonotype has at least ten counts. The V call is TRBV28, the J call TRBJ2-7; D gene ambiguous. Germline V lookup: CDR1 MDHEN, CDR2 SYDVKM. The length of the CDR3 is 14 residues. V was shortened by 1 base and J by 2 bases, with 9 bases between the two germline ends. CDR3 sequence (DNA): TGTGCCAGCAGTTTATCCACACCGCCCTACGAGCAGTACTTC. This translates into CASSLSTPPYEQYF.

This rearrangement joins TRBV5-8 to TRBJ2-3; the match to TRBD1 covers 7 bases. Germline V CDR1 and CDR2: SGHTS, YDEGEE. The CDR3 totals 15 residues. The J segment lost 2 bases and the V segment lost 4 bases, leaving 7 bases of the junction unmatched. The CDR3 DNA sequence: TGTGCCAGCAGCCCGGGACAGAGAGCCACAGATACGCAGTATTTT. It encodes CASSPGQRATDTQYF.

This clonotype was seen ten or more times. The chain couples TRBV27 to TRBJ2-5, with 9 nucleotides matching TRBD2. The CDR3 covers 15 residues. V lost 5 bases and J lost 4; bases outside the gene matches: 8. In germline, CDR1 is MNHEY, CDR2 SMNVEV (reference sequence). CDR3 in DNA: TGTGCCAGCAGTCCCCCGGGACTAGCAGCAGAGACCCAGTACTTC. It yields the protein CASSPPGLAAETQYF.